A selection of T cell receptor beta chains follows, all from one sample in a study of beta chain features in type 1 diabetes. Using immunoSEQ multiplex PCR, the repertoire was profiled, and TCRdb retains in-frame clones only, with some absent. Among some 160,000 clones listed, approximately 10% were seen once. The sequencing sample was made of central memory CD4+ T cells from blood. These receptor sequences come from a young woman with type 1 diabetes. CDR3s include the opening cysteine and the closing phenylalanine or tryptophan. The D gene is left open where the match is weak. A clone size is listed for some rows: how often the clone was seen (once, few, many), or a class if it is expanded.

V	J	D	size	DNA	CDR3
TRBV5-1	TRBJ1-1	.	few	TGCGCCAGCAGCCCGCAGGGAGGGAACACTGAAGCTTTCTTT	CASSPQGGNTEAFF
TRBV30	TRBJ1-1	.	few	TGTGCCTGGAGTGAATCGACAGGAGGCACTGAAGCTTTCTTT	CAWSESTGGTEAFF
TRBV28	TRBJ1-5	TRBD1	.	TGTGCCAGCAGGTTTCAGGGGGGCAATCAGCCCCAGCATTTT	CASRFQGGNQPQHF
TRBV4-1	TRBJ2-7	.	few	TGCGCCAGCAGCCGATTACCAAGGGGGGAAGGGGGCTGGGACTTC	CASSRLPRGEGGWDF
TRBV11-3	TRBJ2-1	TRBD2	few	TGTGCCAGCAGCCCCATGGGCAGCGGGAGGGCCCAGACTGAGCAGTTCTTC	CASSPMGSGRAQTEQFF
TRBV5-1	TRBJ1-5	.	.	TGCGCCAGCAGCTTGATAGGGGATCAGCCCCAGCATTTT	CASSLIGDQPQHF
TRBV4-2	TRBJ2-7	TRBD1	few	TGTGCCAGCAGCCAACGCCGGGCAGGGGGCAGCGAGCAGTACTTC	CASSQRRAGGSEQYF
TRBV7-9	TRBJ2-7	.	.	TGTGCCAGCAGCTTAGAGGACTCCCTTCGACAGTACTTC	CASSLEDSLRQYF
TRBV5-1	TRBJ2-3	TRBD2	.	TGCGCCAGCACCATAGCGGGATCCTCAGATACGCAGTATTTT	CASTIAGSSDTQYF
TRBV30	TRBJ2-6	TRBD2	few	TGTGCCTGGAGCCGAGCGGGGGTCTCTGGGGCCAACGTCCTGACTTTC	CAWSRAGVSGANVLTF
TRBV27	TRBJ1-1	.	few	TGTGCCAGCAGTTTAGGTCCAGGGCCGAACACTGAAGCTTTCTTT	CASSLGPGPNTEAFF
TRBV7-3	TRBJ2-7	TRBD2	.	TGTGCCAGCAGCTCAACCGGGACTAGCAACGAGCAGTACTTC	CASSSTGTSNEQYF
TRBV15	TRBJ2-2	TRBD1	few	TGTGCCACCAGCCGGGGACAGGGGGACGCCGGGGAGCTGTTTTTT	CATSRGQGDAGELFF
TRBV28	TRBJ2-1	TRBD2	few	TGTGCCAGCAGTTTAAGGCGGGATAGTGGCGGGAGTCAGTCAGGGCAGTTCTTC	CASSLRRDSGGSQSGQFF
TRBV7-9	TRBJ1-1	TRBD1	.	TGTGCCAGCAGCTCCCGACAGGGACTCATGAACACTGAAGCTTTCTTT	CASSSRQGLMNTEAFF
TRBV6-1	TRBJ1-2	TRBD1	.	TGTGCCAGCAGCCAGGACAGGGACGATGGCTACACCTTC	CASSQDRDDGYTF
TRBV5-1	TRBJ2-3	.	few	TGCGCCAGCAGTCGTCTCGGGGGCACAGATACGCAGTATTTT	CASSRLGGTDTQYF
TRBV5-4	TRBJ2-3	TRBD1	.	TGTGCCAGCAGCCCATGGACAGGGAAGCCAGATACGCAGTATTTT	CASSPWTGKPDTQYF
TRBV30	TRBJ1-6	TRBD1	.	TGTGCCTGGAGTGTAAGGACAGGGATTAATTCACCCCTCCACTTT	CAWSVRTGINSPLHF
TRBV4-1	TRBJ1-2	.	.	TGTGCCAGCAGCCAAGATCCCGACAGGAACTATGGCTACACCTTC	CASSQDPDRNYGYTF
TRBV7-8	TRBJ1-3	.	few	TGTGCCAGCAGCACATCGACTACGGCGAACACCATATATTTT	CASSTSTTANTIYF
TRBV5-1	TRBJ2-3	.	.	TGCGCCAGCAGCTTGGAGGGGGGGACTGGCGATACGCAGTATTTT	CASSLEGGTGDTQYF
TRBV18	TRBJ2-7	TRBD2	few	TGTGCCAGCTCACTGGTGACTAGCGGGGGCTACGAGCAGTACTTC	CASSLVTSGGYEQYF
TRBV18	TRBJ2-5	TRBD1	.	TGTGCCAGCTCACCTACGGGACAGCAAGAGACCCAGTACTTC	CASSPTGQQETQYF
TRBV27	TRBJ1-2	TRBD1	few	TGTGCCAGCAGAATCAACAGGGGGCTGGGTGGCTACACCTTC	CASRINRGLGGYTF
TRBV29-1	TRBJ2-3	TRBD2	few	TGCAGCGTCGCCGGACTAGCGGGAAAAAACCAAGAGGGCTTTAGCACAGATACGCAGTATTTT	CSVAGLAGKNQEGFSTDTQYF
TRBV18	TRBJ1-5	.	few	TGTGCCAGCTCACCACCGGGCAGGGACAATCAGCCCCAGCATTTT	CASSPPGRDNQPQHF
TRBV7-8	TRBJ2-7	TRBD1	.	TGTGCCAGCAACGAACAGGGGGCGCACTACGAGCAGTACTTC	CASNEQGAHYEQYF
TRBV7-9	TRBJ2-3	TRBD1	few	TGTGCCAGCAGCTCCCGGAACCGGGACAGGGTGACAGATACGCAGTATTTT	CASSSRNRDRVTDTQYF
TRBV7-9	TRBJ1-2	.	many	TGTGCCAGCAGCTTAGGAGTTGGTTGGGAGGATGGCTACACCTTC	CASSLGVGWEDGYTF
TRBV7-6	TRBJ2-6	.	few	TGTGCCACGGGTGGTAGCGGGGCCAACGTCCTGACTTTC	CATGGSGANVLTF
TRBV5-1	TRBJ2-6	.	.	TGCGCCAGCAGCTTGACCACAGCTAACTCTGGGGCCAACGTCCTGACTTTC	CASSLTTANSGANVLTF
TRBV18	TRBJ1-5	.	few	TGTGCCAGCTCACCCTCGACAGGCCTTAATCAGCCCCAGCATTTT	CASSPSTGLNQPQHF
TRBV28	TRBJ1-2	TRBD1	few	TGTGCCAGCAGTTTCGTAACAGGGGGTTCTAACTATGGCTACACCTTC	CASSFVTGGSNYGYTF
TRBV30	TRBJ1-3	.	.	TGTGCCTGGAGTACGGGACTTAGAAACACCATATATTTT	CAWSTGLRNTIYF
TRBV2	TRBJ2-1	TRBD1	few	TGTGCCAGCAGTGAAACAGGGGTTGCCTACAATGAGCAGTTCTTC	CASSETGVAYNEQFF
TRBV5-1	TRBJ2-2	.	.	TGCGCCAGCAGCACCATGGGACAGAACACCGGGGAGCTGTTTTTT	CASSTMGQNTGELFF
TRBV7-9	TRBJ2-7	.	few	TGTGCCAGCAGCTTACAGCGGTACGAGCAGTACTTC	CASSLQRYEQYF
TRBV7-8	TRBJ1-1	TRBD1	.	TGTGCCAGCAGCAGTCGGGGACAGTTGAACACTGAAGCTTTCTTT	CASSSRGQLNTEAFF